This TCR beta chain was documented in a study of blood T cell repertoires in COVID-19. What the recovered Cohort 3 donors had was two negative PCRs, clearance, or symptom resolution. Trimming stripped 2 bases from V and 3 bases from J, with 16 bases between. The CDR3 has 16 amino acids. Looked up from germline, CDR1 is ENHRY and CDR2 is SYGVKD. Sequenced by immunoSEQ multiplex PCR; TCRdb stores in-frame clones only, minus some. The sample includes approximately 200,000 clones, roughly nine tenths seen only once; the top ten take approximately 2.4%. The gene calls are TRBV10-3 and TRBJ1-1; a possible D gene is TRBD1 (6 bases). Source material: PBMCs or T cells enriched from blood (not recorded which). This clonotype was obtained from a woman younger than 45 who had recovered from COVID-19. In DNA form, the CDR3 reads TGTGCCATCAGTGAGACACCGTTTACAGGGCACACTGAAGCTTTCTTT. As protein: CAISETPFTGHTEAFF.